This T cell receptor (beta chain) is from a study of blood T cell repertoires in COVID-19. In the study overall: T cells, B-cell-depleted T cells, or PBMCs supplied cDNA or gDNA.

Methods used by the authors: From reference gene primer amplification, estimates of nucleated cell counts were derived. Clones were read by immunoSEQ multiplex PCR, and TCRdb kept only the in-frame ones, dropping some. That table supplies the V and J calls and clone size; D and trimming were determined from the DNA. The top ten hold 1.5% to 2% of the sample, which has around 450,000 clones, 70% to 90% seen once. This clone was picked up a small number of times. The cohort comprised adults aged roughly 18 to 90 years residing in approximately 25 US areas. Each participant's cohort was designated according to participant-reported clinical history. V lost 5 bases to trimming and J lost 3 bases; unmatched junction nucleotides: 5. This CDR3 contains 14 residues. From germline, CDR1 is SEHNR and CDR2 FQNEAQ (reference sequence).

Input material: PBMCs or T cells enriched from blood (not recorded which). This clonotype was sampled from a woman between 18 and 29 years old with acute COVID-19. The chain employs TRBV7-9 and TRBJ2-7; 9 bases are a match to TRBD1. The CDR3 DNA reads as TGTGCCAGCAGCGGTGGGGACAGGGTCTACGAGCAGTACTTC. Residues: CASSGGDRVYEQYF.